The TCR beta chain described here comes from a study of blood T cells in healthy people across ages. Whole-study results and caveats: TCR beta diversity, measured per million T cells, fell in a roughly linear way with age. Naive T cell percentage and TCR beta diversity correlated strongly.

Note on this clonotype: The antigen remains undetermined.

V was clipped by 1 base and J by 4 bases, with 12 bases between them. CDR3 length: 15 residues. Next came a second PCR, run for about 6 to 11 cycles, which used a sample-barcoded 5' primer along with a J-beta primer mix. TCRdb re-analysed the 5' RACE reads in MiXCR, keeping a single row per CDR3 protein. The sample yields over 600,000 distinct CDR3 sequences, about 45% seen once. The chain recombines TRBV12-3 or TRBV12-4 with TRBJ2-3; D remains ambiguous. The origin of this receptor is a man aged 80 or over in good health. The sample taken for sequencing was blood. The CDR3 region is CASSLEGSSADTQYF. DNA of the CDR3: TGTGCCAGCAGTTTAGAGGGCAGTTCGGCAGATACGCAGTATTTT.